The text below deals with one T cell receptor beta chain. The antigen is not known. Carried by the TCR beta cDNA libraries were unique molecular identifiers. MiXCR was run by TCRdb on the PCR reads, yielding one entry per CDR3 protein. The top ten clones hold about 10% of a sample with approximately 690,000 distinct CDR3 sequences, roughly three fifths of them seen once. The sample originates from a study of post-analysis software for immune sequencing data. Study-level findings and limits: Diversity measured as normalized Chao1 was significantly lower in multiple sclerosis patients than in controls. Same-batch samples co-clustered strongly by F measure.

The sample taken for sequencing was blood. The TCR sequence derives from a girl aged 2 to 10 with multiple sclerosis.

In nucleotides, the CDR3 is TGCAGTGCTAGGCCCTATGACAGGGCCACTGCGGGTGGCTACACCTTC. Amino acid sequence: CSARPYDRATAGGYTF. This rearrangement joins TRBV20-1 to TRBJ1-2; 7 bases align to TRBD1. Germline loops: CDR1 DFQATT, CDR2 SNEGSKA (reference sequence). The V segment lost 3 bases and the J segment 7 bases; nucleotides outside the gene matches: 17. The CDR3 is 16 amino acids.